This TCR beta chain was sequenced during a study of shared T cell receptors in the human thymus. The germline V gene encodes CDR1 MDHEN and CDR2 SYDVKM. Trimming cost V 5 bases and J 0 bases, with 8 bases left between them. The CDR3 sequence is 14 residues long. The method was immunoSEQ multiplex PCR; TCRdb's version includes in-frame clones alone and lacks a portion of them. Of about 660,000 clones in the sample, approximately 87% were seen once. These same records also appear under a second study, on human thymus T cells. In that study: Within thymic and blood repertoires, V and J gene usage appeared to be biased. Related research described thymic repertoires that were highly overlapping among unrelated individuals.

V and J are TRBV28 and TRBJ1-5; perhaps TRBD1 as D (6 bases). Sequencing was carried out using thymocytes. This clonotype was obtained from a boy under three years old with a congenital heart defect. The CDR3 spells CASSTDSSNQPQHF. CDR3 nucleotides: TGTGCCAGCAGTACGGACAGTAGCAATCAGCCCCAGCATTTT.